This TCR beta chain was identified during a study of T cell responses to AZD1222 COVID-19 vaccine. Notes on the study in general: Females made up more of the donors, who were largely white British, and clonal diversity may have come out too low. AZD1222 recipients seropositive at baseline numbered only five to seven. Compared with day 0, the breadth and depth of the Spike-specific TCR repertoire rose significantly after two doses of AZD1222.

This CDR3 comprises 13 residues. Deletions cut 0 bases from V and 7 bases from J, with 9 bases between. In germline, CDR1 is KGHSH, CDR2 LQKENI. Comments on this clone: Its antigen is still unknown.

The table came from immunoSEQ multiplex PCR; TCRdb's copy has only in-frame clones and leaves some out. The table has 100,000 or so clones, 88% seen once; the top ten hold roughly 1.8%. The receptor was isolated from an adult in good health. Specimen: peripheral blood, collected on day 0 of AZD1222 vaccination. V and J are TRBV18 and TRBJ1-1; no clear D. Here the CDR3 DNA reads TGTGCCAGCTCACCACCCCATGAGGGTGAAGCTTTCTTT. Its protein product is CASSPPHEGEAFF.